The source of this T cell receptor (beta chain) is a study of STAT5B mutations in CD4+ large granular lymphocyte leukemia. V was shortened by 0 bases and J by 4 bases, with 13 bases between the two germline ends. Looked up from germline, CDR1 is GTSNPN and CDR2 is SVGIG (reference sequence). The CDR3 is 15 amino acids. TCRdb's copy holds only in-frame clones and misses some; the assay was immunoSEQ multiplex PCR. The profile shows 30,000 or so clones, approximately 73% of them singletons. The V call is TRBV30, the J call TRBJ1-5; tentative D call: TRBD1 (6 bases). The TCR originated in a human donor in good health. Material for sequencing was CD4+ T cells from blood buffy coats. Here the CDR3 DNA reads TGTGCCTGGAGTGTACGGGGGCAGATAAATCAGCCCCAGCATTTT. Its protein is CAWSVRGQINQPQHF.